The text below deals with one TCR beta chain. What it binds is not known. Germline assignment: CDR1 SGHDT and CDR2 YYEEEE. CDR3 size: 15 residues. The V segment lost 2 bases and the J segment 5 bases; nucleotides outside the gene matches: 6. Quantitative 5'-RACE with molecular barcodes was used to make the TCR beta libraries. TCRdb called the 5' RACE reads again in MiXCR, with one record for every CDR3 protein. This sample has 200,000 to 250,000 distinct CDR3 sequences; about 18% occur once, and the top ten carry roughly 42%. The record originates from a study of CD8 T cells in ankylosing spondylitis. Study findings and constraints: Existing reports had already noted some motif variants in reactive arthritis synovial fluid and blood. Clones linked to disease, bearing a CD8+ phenotype, were relatively rare in peripheral blood. Blood from ankylosing spondylitis patients appeared to carry a characteristic roughly eight-variant TCR beta motif.

The TCR comes from a male donor with ankylosing spondylitis. The sequenced sample consisted of blood, either unsorted or a sorted T cell fraction (not recorded which). The chain combines TRBV5-6 with TRBJ2-3; TRBD2 aligns across 9 bases. CDR3 in amino acids: CASSFIAGVKDTQYF. CDR3 nucleotides: TGTGCCAGCAGCTTTATAGCGGGAGTTAAAGATACGCAGTATTTT. The complete variable domain, with remaining parts taken from reference TRBV5-6 and TRBJ2-3, reads DAGVTQSPTHLIKTRGQQVTLRCSPKSGHDTVSWYQQALGQGPQFIFQYYEEEERQRGNFPDRFSGHQFPNYSSELNVNALLLGDSALYLCASSFIAGVKDTQYFGPGTRLTVL.